The present entry profiles one TCR beta chain with its context. Its matching antigen is unknown. The sample comes from a study of regulatory T cells in long-lasting Graves disease. Study information: Persistent Graves' disease meant over 5 years of antithyroid drugs with positive TSH receptor antibodies. Study-level findings and limits: A reduction in accuracy may have resulted from the small sample size.

Germline CDR1 and CDR2: LNHDA and SQIVND (reference sequence). Unmatched junction bases numbered 22, after V lost 5 bases and J lost 8 bases. The CDR3 covers 20 residues. Investigators prepared the TCR beta libraries by applying iRepertoire HTBI primers and Arm-PCR of CDR3 regions. TCRdb ran MiXCR on the multiplex PCR reads and lists one entry per CDR3 protein. This sample has some 300,000 distinct CDR3 sequences; around 23% occur once, and the top ten carry about 61%. The time point denotes: persistent/refractory GD, antithyroid drugs over 5 years with positive TRAb. The TCR library was prepared using RNA isolated from PBMCs. Xi'an, China, was home to the endocrinology department that provided patients. EDTA tubes were used for drawing about 9 milliliters of peripheral blood.

The sample here was peripheral blood mononuclear cells (PBMCs), taken when the disease was refractory, from a patient treated with antithyroid drugs. This sequence was found in a female donor with Graves disease. This sequence joins TRBV19 and TRBJ1-6, with TRBD1 matching over 9 bases. CDR3 protein: CASSPKRRTGELGMDSPLHF. Here the CDR3 DNA reads TGTGCCAGTAGTCCAAAGCGCCGGACAGGGGAATTGGGTATGGATTCACCCCTCCACTTT.